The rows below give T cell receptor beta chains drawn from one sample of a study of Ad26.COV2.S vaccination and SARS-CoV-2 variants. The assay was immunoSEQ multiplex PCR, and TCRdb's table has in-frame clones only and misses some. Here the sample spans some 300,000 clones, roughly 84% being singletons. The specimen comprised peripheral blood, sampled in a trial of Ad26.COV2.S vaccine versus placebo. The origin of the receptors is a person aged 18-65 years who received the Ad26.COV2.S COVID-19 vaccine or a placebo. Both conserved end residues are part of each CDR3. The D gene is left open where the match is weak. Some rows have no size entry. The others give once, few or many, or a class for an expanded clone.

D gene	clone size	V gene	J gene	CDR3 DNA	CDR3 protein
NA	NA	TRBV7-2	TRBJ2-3	TGTGCCAGCACCATCCTGACCTTAAGCTCCGACACAGATACGCAGTATTTT	CASTILTLSSDTDTQYF
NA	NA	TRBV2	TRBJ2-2	TGTGCCAGCAACGGAGATATCAAGGGGAGCCACACCGGGGAGCTGTTTTTT	CASNGDIKGSHTGELFF
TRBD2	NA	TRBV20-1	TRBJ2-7	TGCAGTGCCAGTAGCGGGGGACCTCTATACGAGCAGTACTTC	CSASSGGPLYEQYF
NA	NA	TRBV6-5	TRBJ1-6	TGTGCCAGCAGTTACTCATCAGGAAACAATTCACCCCTCCACTTT	CASSYSSGNNSPLHF
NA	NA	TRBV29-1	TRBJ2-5	TGCAGCGTTCACCCCAAGGGTTTTGAGACCCAGTACTTC	CSVHPKGFETQYF
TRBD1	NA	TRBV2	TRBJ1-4	TGTGCCAGCAGTGACTTACGGACAGGGTCGAATGAAAAACTGTTTTTT	CASSDLRTGSNEKLFF
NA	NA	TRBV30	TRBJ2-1	TGTGCCTGGAGTGTAATCAGGGTCGGGGGGCAGTTCTTC	CAWSVIRVGGQFF
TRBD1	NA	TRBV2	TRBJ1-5	TGTGCCAGCAGGCTCGGACAGGGGAGCAATCAGCCCCAGCATTTT	CASRLGQGSNQPQHF
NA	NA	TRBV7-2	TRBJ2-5	TGTGCCAGCAGCCAGGACAGACTCAAAGAGACCCAGTACTTC	CASSQDRLKETQYF
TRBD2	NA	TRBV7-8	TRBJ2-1	TGTGCCAGCAGCCCGACTAGCGGGGGCCGTACCTGGAAGAATGAGCAGTTCTTC	CASSPTSGGRTWKNEQFF
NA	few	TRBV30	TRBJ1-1	TGTGCCTGGACAGCGGGGGCCCCCACTGAAGCTTTCTTT	CAWTAGAPTEAFF
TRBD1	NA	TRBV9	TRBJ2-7	TGTGCCAGCAGCCCTAGGGCCGGACAGGAGGCCGAGCAGTACTTC	CASSPRAGQEAEQYF
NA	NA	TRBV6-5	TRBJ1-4	TGTGCCAGCAGGAGGGGTAATGAAAAACTGTTTTTT	CASRRGNEKLFF
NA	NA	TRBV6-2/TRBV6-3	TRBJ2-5	TGTGCCAGCAGTCCCACAGGGTCAGAGACCCAGTACTTC	CASSPTGSETQYF
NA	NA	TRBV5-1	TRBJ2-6	TGCGCCAGCAGCTTGGTAGGTTTGAGTGGGGGAAGCACTGGGGCCAACGTCCTGACTTTC	CASSLVGLSGGSTGANVLTF
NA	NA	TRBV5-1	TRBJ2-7	TGCGCCAGCAGGCACCCCTGGGCAGATACCTACGAGCAGTACTTC	CASRHPWADTYEQYF
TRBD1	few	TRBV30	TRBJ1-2	TGTGCCTGGAGTCCCCTTTCCGGACAGGGGGCCTATGGCTACACCTTC	CAWSPLSGQGAYGYTF
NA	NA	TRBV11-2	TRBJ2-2	TGTGCCAGCAGCTTAGAGAGGGTTGCCACCGGGGAGCTGTTTTTT	CASSLERVATGELFF
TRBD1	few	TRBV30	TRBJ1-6	TGTGCCTGGAGCCCGGGACAGGGGGATTCACCCCTCCACTTT	CAWSPGQGDSPLHF
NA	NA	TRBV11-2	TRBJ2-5	TGTGCCAGCAGCTTATCAGGGGAGGGGACCCAGTACTTC	CASSLSGEGTQYF
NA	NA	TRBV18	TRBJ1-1	TGTGCCAGTTCCCAGGGTTGGAACACTGAAGCTTTCTTT	CASSQGWNTEAFF
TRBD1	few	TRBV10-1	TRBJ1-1	TGCGCCAGCTGTTACAGGGGGGAAGAACCGATGGCCTCGAACACTGAAGCTTTCTTT	CASCYRGEEPMASNTEAFF
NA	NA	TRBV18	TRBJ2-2	TGTGCCAGCTCACCACCGGTTGCGAACACCGGGGAGCTGTTTTTT	CASSPPVANTGELFF
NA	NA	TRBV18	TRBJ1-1	TGTGCCAGCAAGGGGATTATGAACACTGAAGCTTTCTTT	CASKGIMNTEAFF
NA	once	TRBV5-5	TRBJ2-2	TGTGCCAGCAGCTTGGGGACAAGGGGAACCGGGGAGCTGTTTTTT	CASSLGTRGTGELFF
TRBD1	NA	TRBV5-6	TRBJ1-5	TGTGCCAGCAGCCGGGACAGGGGGTTGAGTCAGCCCCAGCATTTT	CASSRDRGLSQPQHF
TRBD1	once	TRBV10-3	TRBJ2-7	TGTGCCATCAGTGAGAGGACAGGGGGCTCCTACGAGCAGTACTTC	CAISERTGGSYEQYF
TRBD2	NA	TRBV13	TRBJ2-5	TGTGCCAGCAGCAACCGGGGGGACCTCCGGGAGACCCAGTACTTC	CASSNRGDLRETQYF
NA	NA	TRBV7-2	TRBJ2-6	TGTGCCAGCACCTACTCTGGGGCCAACGTCCTGACTTTC	CASTYSGANVLTF
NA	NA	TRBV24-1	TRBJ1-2	TGTGCCACCAGTGATCAACAGGGACCTTCAGCCTATGGCTACACCTTC	CATSDQQGPSAYGYTF
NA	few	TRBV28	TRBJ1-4	TGTGCCAGCAGTCCTCTATCCCCGGGGTGGGACGTCCGAGAAAAACTGTTTTTT	CASSPLSPGWDVREKLFF
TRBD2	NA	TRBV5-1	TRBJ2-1	TGCGCCAGCAGCCAGCAAACTAGCGGGGGGGCGAATGAGCAGTTCTTC	CASSQQTSGGANEQFF
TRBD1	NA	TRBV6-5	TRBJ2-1	TGTGCCTCCAGGACAGGGGACAATGAGCAGTTCTTC	CASRTGDNEQFF
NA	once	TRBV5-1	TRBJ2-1	TGCGCCAGCAGCTTGGGAGGGGTAGTGTCCTACAATGAGCAGTTCTTC	CASSLGGVVSYNEQFF
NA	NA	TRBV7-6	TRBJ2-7	TGTGCCAGCAGCAACCGGAGAGGCCCAACCTACGAGCAGTACTTC	CASSNRRGPTYEQYF
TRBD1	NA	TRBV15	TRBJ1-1	TGTGCCACCAGCTCCCGGACAGGGGCGGGCACTGAAGCTTTCTTT	CATSSRTGAGTEAFF
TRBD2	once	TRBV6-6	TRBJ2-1	TGTGCCAGCAGTCCCGGACTAGCGGGATACAATGAGCAGTTCTTC	CASSPGLAGYNEQFF
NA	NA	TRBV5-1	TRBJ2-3	TGCGCCAGCAGCTTGGGCGGGGTACCGCCAGATACGCAGTATTTT	CASSLGGVPPDTQYF
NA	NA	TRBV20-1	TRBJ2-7	TGCAGTGCTAGTTCAGGGGCCCACGAGCAGTACTTC	CSASSGAHEQYF
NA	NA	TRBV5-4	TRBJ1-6	TGTGCCAGCAGCTTGGAAGCAACCAACTATAATTCACCCCTCCACTTT	CASSLEATNYNSPLHF
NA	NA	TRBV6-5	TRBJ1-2	TGTGCCAGCGGTTACTATGGCTACACCTTC	CASGYYGYTF
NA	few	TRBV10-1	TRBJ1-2	TGCGCCAGCAGGGAGTGGGGGTGGTATGGCTACACCTTC	CASREWGWYGYTF
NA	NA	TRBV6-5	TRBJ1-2	TGTGCCAGCAGTTACCGGACAAGACGGGATGGCTACACCTTC	CASSYRTRRDGYTF
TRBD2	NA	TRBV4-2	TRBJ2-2	TGTGCCAGCAGCCAAGAATACGGGGGGGCATCCGGGGAGCTGTTTTTT	CASSQEYGGASGELFF
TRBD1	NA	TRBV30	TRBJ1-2	TGTGCCTGGAGACCCAATATAAGAACAGGGGGGTATGGCTACACCTTC	CAWRPNIRTGGYGYTF
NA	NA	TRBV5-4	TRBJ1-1	TGTGCCAGCAGCTTGGAACAGCGGAACACTGAAGCTTTCTTT	CASSLEQRNTEAFF
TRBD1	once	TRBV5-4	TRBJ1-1	TGTGCCAGCAGCTTTCAGACAGGGCCAAGGGAAGCTTTCTTT	CASSFQTGPREAFF
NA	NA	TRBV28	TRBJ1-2	TGTGCCAGCAGTCTCGGGAGGGGGGGAGACTATGGCTACACCTTC	CASSLGRGGDYGYTF
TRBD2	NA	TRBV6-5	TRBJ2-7	TGTGCCAGCACCTCAGGACTAGCGGTATACGAGCAGTACTTC	CASTSGLAVYEQYF
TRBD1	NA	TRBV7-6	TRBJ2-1	TGTGCCAGCAGCGGAGTCTACAGGGGATCGGATTACAATGAGCAGTTCTTC	CASSGVYRGSDYNEQFF